This T cell receptor beta chain was sequenced for a study of cytomegalovirus exposure and HLA in healthy donors. Whole-study context: The 95 to 150 validation repertoires, a later analysis reported, used the same platform as the roughly 710 first-cohort repertoires. Study observations and caveats: Confirmation was obtained in vitro that a few CMV-associated chains are specific for CMV antigens. The study labeled 180 or so TCR beta chains cytomegalovirus-associated.

Note on this clone: Its cognate antigen is unknown.

Generated by immunoSEQ multiplex PCR, the TCRdb table keeps only in-frame clones and is missing some. This sample has 250,000 to 350,000 clones, with around 90% found just once. The CDR3 runs 12 residues. The germline CDR1 and CDR2 sequences are MNHEY and SMNVEV (reference sequence). V lost 6 bases to trimming and J lost 4 bases, with 7 bases between them. The sequenced sample was PBMCs. The gene calls are TRBV27 and TRBJ2-1; D uncertain. The clonotype originates from a woman in her 30s in good health and CMV-seropositive. The CDR3 region is CASSQQYNEQFF. In DNA form, the CDR3 reads TGTGCCAGCAGCCAACAGTACAATGAGCAGTTCTTC.